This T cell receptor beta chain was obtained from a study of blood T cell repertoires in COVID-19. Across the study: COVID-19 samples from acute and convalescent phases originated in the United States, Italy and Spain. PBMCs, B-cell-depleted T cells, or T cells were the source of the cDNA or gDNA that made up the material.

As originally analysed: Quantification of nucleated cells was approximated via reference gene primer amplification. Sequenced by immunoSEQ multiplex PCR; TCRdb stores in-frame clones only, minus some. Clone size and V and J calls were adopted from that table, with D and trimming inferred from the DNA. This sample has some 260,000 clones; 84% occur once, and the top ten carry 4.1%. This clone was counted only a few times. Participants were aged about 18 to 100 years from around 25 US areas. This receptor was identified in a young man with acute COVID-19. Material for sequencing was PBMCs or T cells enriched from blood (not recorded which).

Written as DNA, the CDR3 is TGTGCCAGCAGTTTAAAGCGGGGTACCCACACTGAAGCTTTCTTT. Translated, it gives CASSLKRGTHTEAFF. This chain links TRBV27 with TRBJ1-1; D not certain. V lost 2 bases and J 3 bases, leaving 13 bases between the germline ends. CDR3 size: 15 residues. Germline V gives CDR1 MNHEY, CDR2 SMNVEV (reference sequence).